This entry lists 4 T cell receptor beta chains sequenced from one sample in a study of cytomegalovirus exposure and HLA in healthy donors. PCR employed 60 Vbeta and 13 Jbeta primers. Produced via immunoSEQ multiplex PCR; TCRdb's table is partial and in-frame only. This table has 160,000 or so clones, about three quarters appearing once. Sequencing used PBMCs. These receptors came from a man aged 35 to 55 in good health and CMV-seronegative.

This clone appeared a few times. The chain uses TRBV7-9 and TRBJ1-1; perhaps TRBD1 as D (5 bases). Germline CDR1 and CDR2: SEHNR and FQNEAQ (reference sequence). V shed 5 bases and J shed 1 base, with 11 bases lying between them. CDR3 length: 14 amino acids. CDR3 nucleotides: TGTGCCAGCAGCGCGGGGGAAAGGAACACTGAAGCTTTCTTT. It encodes CASSAGERNTEAFF.

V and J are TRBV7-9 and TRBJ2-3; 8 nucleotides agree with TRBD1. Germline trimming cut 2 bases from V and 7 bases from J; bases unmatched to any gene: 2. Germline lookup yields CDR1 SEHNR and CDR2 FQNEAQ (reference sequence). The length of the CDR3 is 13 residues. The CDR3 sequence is CASSLQGAYTQYF. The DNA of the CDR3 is TGTGCCAGCAGCTTACAGGGGGCCTATACGCAGTATTTT.

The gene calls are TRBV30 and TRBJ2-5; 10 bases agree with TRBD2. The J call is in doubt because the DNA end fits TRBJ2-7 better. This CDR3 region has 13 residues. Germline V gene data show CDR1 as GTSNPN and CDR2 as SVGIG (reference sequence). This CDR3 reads CAWSALAGTEQYF. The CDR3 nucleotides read TGTGCCTGGAGTGCACTAGCGGGAACCGAGCAGTACTTC.

CDR3 sequence (DNA): TGTGCCAGCAGTGAAGCGGGCTGGGGGACAAGTGAGCAGTTCTTC. It translates to CASSEAGWGTSEQFF. This rearrangement joins TRBV2 to TRBJ2-1, with a possible D match to TRBD1 (6 bases). In germline, CDR1 is SNHLY, CDR2 FYNNEI. V lost 0 bases and J lost 9, with 15 bases in between. This CDR3 has 15 amino acids.